The 2 T cell receptor beta chains below come from one sample, sequenced in a study of blood T cell repertoires in COVID-19. Profiled with immunoSEQ multiplex PCR; TCRdb holds only in-frame clones, not every one. The sample consists of 250,000 to 300,000 clones, roughly 89% of them appearing once. Sequenced input: peripheral blood. Receptors were obtained from a woman in her thirties with COVID-19, enrolled during active disease.

The chain uses TRBV7-9 and TRBJ2-3; TRBD1 is a possible D gene (6 bases). The CDR3 is made up of 15 amino acids. Between the trimmed V and J ends, which lost 4 bases and 5 bases, there was a span of 16 bases. Germline values: CDR1 SEHNR, CDR2 FQNEAQ (reference sequence). The CDR3 is CASSSTGRRIDTQYF. As DNA, the CDR3 is TGTGCCAGCAGCTCTACAGGGAGAAGGATAGATACGCAGTATTTT.

The chain links TRBV10-2 to TRBJ2-5, with 9 bases matching TRBD1. The CDR3 is made up of 14 amino acids. Germline V lookup: CDR1 WSHSY, CDR2 SAAADI. The ends lost 6 bases at V and 5 bases at J; junction bases unmatched: 7. CDR3 in amino acids: CASSLTGGGETQYF. In DNA, the CDR3 is TGCGCCAGCAGCCTTACAGGGGGCGGGGAGACCCAGTACTTC.